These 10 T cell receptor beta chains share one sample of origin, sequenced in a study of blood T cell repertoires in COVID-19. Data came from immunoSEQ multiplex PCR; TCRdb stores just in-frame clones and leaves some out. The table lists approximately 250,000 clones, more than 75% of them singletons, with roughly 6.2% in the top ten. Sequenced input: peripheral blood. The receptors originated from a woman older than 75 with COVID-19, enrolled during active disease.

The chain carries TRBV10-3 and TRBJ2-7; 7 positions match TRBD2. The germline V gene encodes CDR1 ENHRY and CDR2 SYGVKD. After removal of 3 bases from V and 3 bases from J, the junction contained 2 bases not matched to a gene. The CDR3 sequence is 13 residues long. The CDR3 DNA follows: TGTGCCATCAGTGACGGGACTATCTACGAGCAGTACTTC. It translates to CAISDGTIYEQYF.

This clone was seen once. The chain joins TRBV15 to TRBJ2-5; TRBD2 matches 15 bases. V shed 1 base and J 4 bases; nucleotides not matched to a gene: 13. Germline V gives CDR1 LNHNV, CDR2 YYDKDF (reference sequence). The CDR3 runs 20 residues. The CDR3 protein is CATSRGRTSGGAIRVETQYF. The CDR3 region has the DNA TGTGCCACCAGCAGAGGCCGGACTAGCGGGGGGGCAATTCGCGTAGAGACCCAGTACTTC. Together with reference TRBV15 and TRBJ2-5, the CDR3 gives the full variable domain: DAMVIQNPRYQVTQFGKPVTLSCSQTLNHNVMYWYQQKSSQAPKLLFHYYDKDFNNEADTPDNFQSRRPNTSFCFLDIRSPGLGDTAMYLCATSRGRTSGGAIRVETQYFGPGTRLLVL.

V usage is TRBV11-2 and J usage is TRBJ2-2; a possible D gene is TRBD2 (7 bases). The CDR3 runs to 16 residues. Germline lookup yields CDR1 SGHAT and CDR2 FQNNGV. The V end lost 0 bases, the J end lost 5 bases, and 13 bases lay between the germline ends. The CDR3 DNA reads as TGTGCCAGCAGCTTAGATCGGGGGGCCCGGACCGGGGAGCTGTTTTTT. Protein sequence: CASSLDRGARTGELFF.

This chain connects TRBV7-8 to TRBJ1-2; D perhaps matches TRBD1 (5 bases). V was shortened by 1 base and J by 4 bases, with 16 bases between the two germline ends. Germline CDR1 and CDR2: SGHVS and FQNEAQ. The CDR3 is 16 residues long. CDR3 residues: CASSLGPQGTAYGYTF. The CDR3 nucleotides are TGTGCCAGCAGCTTAGGGCCGCAGGGTACAGCCTATGGCTACACCTTC.

The CDR3 sequence is CASGTSSSVYGYTF. CDR3 in DNA: TGTGCTAGTGGTACCAGTAGCAGCGTATATGGCTACACCTTC. The chain couples TRBV12-5 to TRBJ1-2; no firm D call. Trimming left V 5 bases short and J 5 bases short, with 15 bases between. Germline CDR1 is LGHNT and CDR2 is FRNRAP. The CDR3 length is 14 residues.

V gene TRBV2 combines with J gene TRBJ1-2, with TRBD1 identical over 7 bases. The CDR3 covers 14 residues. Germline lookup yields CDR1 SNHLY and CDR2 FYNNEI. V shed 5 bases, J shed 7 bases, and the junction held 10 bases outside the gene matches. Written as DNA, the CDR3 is TGTGCCAGCAGTTCCGGGACAGCATCGGGTGGCTACACCTTC. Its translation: CASSSGTASGGYTF.

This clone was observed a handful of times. The CDR3 nucleotides read TGTGCCAGCAGTTATTTTAGTGGAAACACCATATATTTT. This sequence encodes CASSYFSGNTIYF. The chain combines TRBV6-6 with TRBJ1-3; D ambiguous. V gave up 3 bases and J gave up 3 bases, with 6 bases separating them. From germline, CDR1 is MNHNY and CDR2 SVGAGI (reference sequence). This CDR3 comprises 13 residues.

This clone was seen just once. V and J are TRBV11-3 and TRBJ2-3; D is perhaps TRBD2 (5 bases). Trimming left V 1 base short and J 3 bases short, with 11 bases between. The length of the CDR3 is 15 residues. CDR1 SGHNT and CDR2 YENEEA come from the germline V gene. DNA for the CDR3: TGTGCCAGCAGCTTAGTGGGGAGTTCGACAGATACGCAGTATTTT. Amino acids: CASSLVGSSTDTQYF.

CDR3 bases: TGTGCCAGCAGTGAAGGACATCGGCAGCCCCAGCATTTT. It yields the protein CASSEGHRQPQHF. This rearrangement joins TRBV6-1 to TRBJ1-5; D not resolved. This CDR3 has 13 amino acids. Germline V gene lookup returns CDR1 MNHNS and CDR2 SASEGT. Trimming cost V 1 base and J 7 bases, with 8 bases left between them.

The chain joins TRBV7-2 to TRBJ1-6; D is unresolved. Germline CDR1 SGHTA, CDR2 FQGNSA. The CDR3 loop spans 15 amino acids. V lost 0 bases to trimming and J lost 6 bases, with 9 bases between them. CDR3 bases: TGTGCCAGCAGCTTAGCGTCCGCGCTTAATTCACCCCTCCACTTT. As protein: CASSLASALNSPLHF.